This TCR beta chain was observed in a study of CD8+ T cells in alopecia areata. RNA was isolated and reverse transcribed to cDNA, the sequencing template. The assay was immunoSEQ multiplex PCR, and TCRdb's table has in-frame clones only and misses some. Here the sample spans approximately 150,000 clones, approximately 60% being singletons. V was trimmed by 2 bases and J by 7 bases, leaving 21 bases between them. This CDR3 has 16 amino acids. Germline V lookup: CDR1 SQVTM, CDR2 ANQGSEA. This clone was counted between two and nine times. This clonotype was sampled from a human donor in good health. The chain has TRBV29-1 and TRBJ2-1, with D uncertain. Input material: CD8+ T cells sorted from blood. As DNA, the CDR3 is TGCAGCGTTGAAAAGAGGTCAAAGGAAAGAAAGAATGAGCAGTTCTTC. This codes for CSVEKRSKERKNEQFF.